A single sample gave rise to the 10 T cell receptor beta chains below, sequenced in a study of T cell changes during pregnancy in multiple sclerosis. Sequencing was performed with immunoSEQ multiplex PCR; in TCRdb, only in-frame clones are kept and a portion is missing. Altogether under 80,000 clones are present, about 93% being singletons, with the ten largest covering less than 0.6%. The sequences come from CD4+ T cells from peripheral blood mononuclear cells, collected in the second trimester of pregnancy. The receptors were gathered from a female donor with multiple sclerosis, enrolled in a pregnancy study.

The chain is built from TRBV30 and TRBJ1-6, with 7 bases lining up with TRBD1. CDR1 and CDR2 from the germline V gene are GTSNPN and SVGIG (reference sequence). This CDR3 has 19 residues. V shed 0 bases and J 3 bases; nucleotides not matched to a gene: 14. The CDR3 sequence is CAWSVQRGRGSVYNSPLHF. For the CDR3, the DNA is TGTGCCTGGAGTGTACAGAGGGGGCGGGGATCAGTCTATAATTCACCCCTCCACTTT.

The V call is TRBV2, the J call TRBJ1-3; 7 positions agree with TRBD1. Germline values: CDR1 SNHLY, CDR2 FYNNEI. The CDR3 covers 15 residues. V shed 6 bases and J 4 bases; nucleotides not matched to a gene: 9. The CDR3 sequence is CASSLLPTGGNTIYF. In nucleotides, the CDR3 is TGTGCCAGCAGCCTCCTCCCGACAGGGGGAAACACCATATATTTT.

This chain connects TRBV12-5 to TRBJ1-1, with 7 nucleotides matching TRBD1. Losses at the gene ends were 4 bases for V and 4 bases for J; bases not matched to a gene: 6. The length of the CDR3 is 14 residues. Germline V gives CDR1 LGHNT, CDR2 FRNRAP. The CDR3 region is CASGSEGAGTEAFF. CDR3 bases: TGTGCTAGTGGTTCCGAGGGGGCAGGCACTGAAGCTTTCTTT.

V and J are TRBV28 and TRBJ2-5; TRBD1 matches 9 bases. Germline V gives CDR1 MDHEN, CDR2 SYDVKM. V lost 3 bases and J lost 5; bases outside the gene matches: 10. CDR3 size: 16 residues. The DNA for the CDR3 is TGTGCCAGCAGTTTTTCCGGGACAGGGCTTCAGGAGACCCAGTACTTC. The encoded protein is CASSFSGTGLQETQYF.

The chain has TRBV7-3 and TRBJ1-6; TRBD1 aligns across 9 bases. CDR3 length equals 14 residues. From germline, CDR1 is SGHTA and CDR2 FQGTGA. V was pared by 4 bases and J by 9 bases, with 4 bases of the junction left unmatched. This chain's CDR3 is CASSSGTGLSPLHF. CDR3 nucleotide sequence: TGTGCCAGCAGCTCCGGGACAGGGCTTTCACCCCTCCACTTT. Variable domain in full (rest from reference TRBV7-3 and TRBJ1-6): GAGVSQTPSNKVTEKGKYVELRCDPISGHTALYWYRQSLGQGPEFLIYFQGTGAADDSGLPNDRFFAVRPEGSVSTLKIQRTERGDSAVYLCASSSGTGLSPLHFGNGTRLTVT.

This rearrangement joins TRBV25-1 to TRBJ1-6; 10 bases line up with TRBD1. Germline CDR1 is MGHDK and CDR2 is SYGVNS. The CDR3 has 13 amino acids. V lost 7 bases to trimming and J lost 7 bases; unmatched junction nucleotides: 1. This CDR3 reads CASTGQGNSPLHF. Written as DNA, the CDR3 is TGTGCCAGCACGGGACAGGGGAATTCACCCCTCCACTTT. The entire variable domain, with the rest obtained from reference TRBV25-1 and TRBJ1-6, is as follows: EADIYQTPRYLVIGTGKKITLECSQTMGHDKMYWYQQDPGMELHLIHYSYGVNSTEKGDLSSESTVSRIRTEHFPLTLESARPSHTSQYLCASTGQGNSPLHFGNGTRLTVT.

V is TRBV28 and J is TRBJ1-5; 10 bases align to TRBD1. CDR3 size: 14 residues. The V gene's germline CDR1 is MDHEN and CDR2 SYDVKM. The trim removed 5 bases at V and 5 bases at J, leaving 3 bases unmatched. In DNA form, the CDR3 reads TGTGCCAGCAGTAAGACAGGGGGCGATCAGCCCCAGCATTTT. It translates to CASSKTGGDQPQHF. Looking up the rest from reference TRBV28 and TRBJ1-5 gives the full variable domain: DVKVTQSSRYLVKRTGEKVFLECVQDMDHENMFWYRQDPGLGLRLIYFSYDVKMKEKGDIPEGYSVSREKKERFSLILESASTNQTSMYLCASSKTGGDQPQHFGDGTRLSIL.

The rearrangement joins TRBV7-2 to TRBJ2-7, with TRBD1 matching 12 bases. Looked up from germline, CDR1 is SGHTA and CDR2 is FQGNSA. The CDR3 is 15 amino acids. V shed 5 bases, J shed 5 bases, and the junction held 7 bases outside the gene matches. This CDR3 is CASSEGGTGGDEQYF. Here the CDR3 DNA reads TGTGCCAGCAGCGAAGGAGGGACAGGGGGCGACGAGCAGTACTTC.

This chain links TRBV6-1 with TRBJ2-7; no firm D call. The CDR3 is made up of 13 amino acids. Germline CDR1 MNHNS, CDR2 SASEGT. The V end was cut by 8 bases, the J end by 2 bases, with 13 bases between. The CDR3 bases are TGTGCCAGCGATGAAGGACGGGCCTACGAGCAGTACTTC. Amino acid sequence: CASDEGRAYEQYF.

The chain combines TRBV14 with TRBJ1-2; TRBD1 is a possible D gene (6 bases). CDR3 length: 13 amino acids. The V and J ends lost 4 bases and 7 bases respectively, with 13 bases between them. Germline lookup yields CDR1 SGHDN and CDR2 FVKESK. The CDR3 nucleotides read TGTGCCAGCAGCCCCAACAACAGGGTTGGCTACACCTTC. Protein sequence: CASSPNNRVGYTF.